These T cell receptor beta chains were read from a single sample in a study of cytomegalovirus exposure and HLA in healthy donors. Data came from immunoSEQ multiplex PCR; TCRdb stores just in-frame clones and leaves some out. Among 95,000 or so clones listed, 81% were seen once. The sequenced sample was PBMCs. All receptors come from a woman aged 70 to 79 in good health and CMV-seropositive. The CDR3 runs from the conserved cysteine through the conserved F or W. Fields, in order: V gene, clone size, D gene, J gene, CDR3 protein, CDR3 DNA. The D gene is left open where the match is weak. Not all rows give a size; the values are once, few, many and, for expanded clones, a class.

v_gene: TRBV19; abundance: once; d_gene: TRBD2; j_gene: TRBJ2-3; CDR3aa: CASSRSGTSGGDTQYF; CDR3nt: TGTGCCAGTAGTCGAAGTGGGACTAGCGGGGGGGATACGCAGTATTTT
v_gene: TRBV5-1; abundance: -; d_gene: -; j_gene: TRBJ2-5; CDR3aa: CASSLVSSQETQYF; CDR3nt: TGCGCCAGCAGCTTGGTTTCGTCTCAAGAGACCCAGTACTTC
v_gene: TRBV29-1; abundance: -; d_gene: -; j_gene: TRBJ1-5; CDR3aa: CSVAATANQPQHF; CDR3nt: TGCAGCGTTGCTGCGACAGCAAATCAGCCCCAGCATTTT
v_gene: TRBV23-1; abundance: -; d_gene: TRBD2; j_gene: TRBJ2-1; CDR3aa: CASSQPGTSSYNEQFF; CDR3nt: TGCGCCAGCAGTCAGCCCGGGACTAGCTCCTACAATGAGCAGTTCTTC
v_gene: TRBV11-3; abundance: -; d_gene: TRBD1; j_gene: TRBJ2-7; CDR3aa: CASSLGTGGHEQYF; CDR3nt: TGTGCCAGCAGCTTAGGGACAGGGGGCCACGAGCAGTACTTC
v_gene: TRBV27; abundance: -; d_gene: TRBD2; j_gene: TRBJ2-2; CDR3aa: CASTLREDTGELFF; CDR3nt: TGTGCCAGCACCTTACGGGAGGACACCGGGGAGCTGTTTTTT
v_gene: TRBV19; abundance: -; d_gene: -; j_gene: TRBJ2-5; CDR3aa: CASSIGGSGFQETQYF; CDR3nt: TGTGCCAGTAGTATAGGGGGCTCCGGGTTCCAAGAGACCCAGTACTTC
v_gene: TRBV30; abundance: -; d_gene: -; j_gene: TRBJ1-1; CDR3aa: CAWNSNREAFF; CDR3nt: TGTGCCTGGAACAGCAACAGGGAAGCTTTCTTT
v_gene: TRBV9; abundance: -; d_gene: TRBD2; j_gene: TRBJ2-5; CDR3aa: CASSASGSGETQYF; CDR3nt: TGTGCCAGCAGCGCTAGCGGGAGCGGGGAGACCCAGTACTTC
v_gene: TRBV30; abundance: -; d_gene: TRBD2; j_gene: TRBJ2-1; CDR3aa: CAWSVGAGDNNEQFF; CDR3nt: TGTGCCTGGAGTGTCGGAGCGGGAGATAACAATGAGCAGTTCTTC
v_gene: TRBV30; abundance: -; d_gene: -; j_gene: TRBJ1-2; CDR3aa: CAWIGRGAVDGYTF; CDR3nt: TGTGCCTGGATCGGGCGGGGGGCTGTGGATGGCTACACCTTC
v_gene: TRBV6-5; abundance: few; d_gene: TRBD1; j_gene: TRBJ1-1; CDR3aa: CASSSNRGNTEAFF; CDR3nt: TGTGCCAGCAGTTCTAACAGGGGCAACACTGAAGCTTTCTTT
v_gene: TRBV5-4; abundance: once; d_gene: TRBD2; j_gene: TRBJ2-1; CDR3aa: CASSLSVAGSNEQFF; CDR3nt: TGTGCCAGCAGCTTGAGTGTAGCGGGAAGCAATGAGCAGTTCTTC
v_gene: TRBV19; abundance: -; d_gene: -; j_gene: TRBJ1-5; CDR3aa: CASSNIGSGQPQHF; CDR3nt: TGTGCCAGTAGTAACATTGGGAGTGGGCAGCCCCAGCATTTT
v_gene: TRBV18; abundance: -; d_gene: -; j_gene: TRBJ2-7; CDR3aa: CASSPSTGYEQYF; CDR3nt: TGTGCCAGCTCACCATCTACAGGGTACGAGCAGTACTTC
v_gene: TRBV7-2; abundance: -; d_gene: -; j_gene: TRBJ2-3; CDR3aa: CASSLEARGLIDTQYF; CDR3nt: TGTGCCAGCAGCTTAGAGGCCAGAGGGTTGATAGATACGCAGTATTTT
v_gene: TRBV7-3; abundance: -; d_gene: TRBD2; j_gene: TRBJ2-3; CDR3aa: CASSPQSQSGSSTDTQYF; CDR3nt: TGTGCCAGCAGCCCCCAATCCCAAAGCGGGAGCAGCACAGATACGCAGTATTTT
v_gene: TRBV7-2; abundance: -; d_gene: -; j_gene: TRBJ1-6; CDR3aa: CASSLVQGGGSPLHF; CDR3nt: TGTGCCAGCAGCTTAGTCCAAGGAGGCGGTTCACCCCTCCACTTT
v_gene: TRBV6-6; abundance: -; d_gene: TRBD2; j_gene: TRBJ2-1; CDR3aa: CASSSRLAVKDEQFF; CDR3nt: TGTGCCAGCAGTTCTAGACTAGCGGTTAAGGATGAGCAGTTCTTC
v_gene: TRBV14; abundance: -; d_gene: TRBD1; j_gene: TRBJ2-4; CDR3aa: CASSQTGAVIQYF; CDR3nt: TGTGCCAGCAGCCAAACAGGGGCGGTCATTCAGTACTTC
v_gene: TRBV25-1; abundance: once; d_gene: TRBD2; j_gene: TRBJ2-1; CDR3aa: CASSEGTSGKTRNEQFF; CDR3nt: TGTGCCAGCAGTGAAGGGACTAGCGGGAAGACAAGGAATGAGCAGTTCTTC
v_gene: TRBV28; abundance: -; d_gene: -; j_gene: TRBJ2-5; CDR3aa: CASSGMTGGWQETQYF; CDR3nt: TGTGCCAGCAGTGGGATGACTGGCGGGTGGCAAGAGACCCAGTACTTC
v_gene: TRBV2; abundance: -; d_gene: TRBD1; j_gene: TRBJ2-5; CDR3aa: CASNRQGETTQYF; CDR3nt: TGTGCCAGCAACAGACAGGGGGAAACGACCCAGTACTTC
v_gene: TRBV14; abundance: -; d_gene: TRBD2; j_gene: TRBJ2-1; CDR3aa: CASSHRLAGFYNEQFF; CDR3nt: TGTGCCAGCAGCCACCGACTAGCGGGGTTCTACAATGAGCAGTTCTTC
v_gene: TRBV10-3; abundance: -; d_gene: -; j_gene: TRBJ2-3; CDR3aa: CAISVIGESTDTQYF; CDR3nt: TGTGCCATCAGTGTCATCGGGGAGAGCACAGATACGCAGTATTTT
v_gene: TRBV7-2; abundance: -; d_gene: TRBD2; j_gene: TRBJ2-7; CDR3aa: CASSFGTSGSYEQYF; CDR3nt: TGTGCCAGCAGCTTTGGGACTAGCGGCTCCTACGAGCAGTACTTC
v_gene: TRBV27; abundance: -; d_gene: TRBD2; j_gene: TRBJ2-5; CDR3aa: CASSIRPGLAGVGETQYF; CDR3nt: TGTGCCAGCAGTATACGACCGGGACTAGCGGGAGTGGGAGAGACCCAGTACTTC
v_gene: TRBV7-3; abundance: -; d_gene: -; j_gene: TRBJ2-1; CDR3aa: CASSFGGTGLYNEQFF; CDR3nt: TGTGCCAGCAGCTTCGGCGGCACAGGTCTTTACAATGAGCAGTTCTTC
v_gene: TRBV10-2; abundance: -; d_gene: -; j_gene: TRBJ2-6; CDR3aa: CASTRSKGAGANVLTF; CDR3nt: TGCGCCAGCACCAGGTCTAAGGGGGCTGGGGCCAACGTCCTGACTTTC